One sample yielded the 24 T cell receptor beta chains listed below, sequenced in a study of beta chain features in type 1 diabetes. Since all of the isolated RNA was reverse transcribed, expressed TCRB transcripts were what got sequenced. Data came from immunoSEQ multiplex PCR; TCRdb stores just in-frame clones and leaves some out. The sample has roughly 610,000 clones, 15% to 19% seen once; the top ten hold about 0.093%. Sample: naive CD4+ T cells from blood. Source of these receptors: a man aged 18 to 29 in good health.

The gene calls are TRBV9 and TRBJ2-5; D uncertain. The CDR3 sequence is 15 residues long. CDR1 SGDLS and CDR2 YYNGEE come from the germline V gene. V lost 5 bases to trimming and J lost 5 bases, with 19 bases between them. DNA of the CDR3: TGTGCCAGCAGTGTCCATTCACGGGTCGGGGAGACCCAGTACTTC. It encodes CASSVHSRVGETQYF.

This clone was recorded a few times. The J gene is TRBJ2-4, the V gene TRBV5-1; D not certain. This CDR3 is built from 11 residues. V was pared by 0 bases and J by 10 bases, with 5 bases between. Germline values: CDR1 SGHRS, CDR2 YFSETQ. CDR3 in DNA: TGCGCCAGCAGCTTGGAGGGTATTCAGTACTTC. Its translation is CASSLEGIQYF.

The chain is built from TRBV7-9 and TRBJ1-3; D is uncertain. The CDR3 is 16 amino acids. Germline loops: CDR1 SEHNR, CDR2 FQNEAQ (reference sequence). V was trimmed by 4 bases and J by 1 base, leaving 14 bases between them. The CDR3 DNA reads TGTGCCAGCAGCTCCACAGCCCTAGGATCTGGAAACACCATATATTTT. It yields the protein CASSSTALGSGNTIYF.

The sample holds many counts of this clone. The chain couples TRBV10-3 to TRBJ2-3, with TRBD1 matching over 7 bases. CDR3 length: 15 residues. Germline trimming cut 9 bases from V and 5 bases from J; bases unmatched to any gene: 14. Looked up from germline, CDR1 is ENHRY and CDR2 is SYGVKD. CDR3 nucleotide sequence: TGTGCCATTTCACCTTTGAGGGGGCGAGTAGATACGCAGTATTTT. Its protein product is CAISPLRGRVDTQYF.

This clone has only a few counts. This chain links TRBV4-3 with TRBJ1-6; no definite D call. In germline, CDR1 is LGHNA, CDR2 YSLEER. Trimming removed 3 bases from V and 7 bases from J, with 10 bases in between. The length of the CDR3 is 14 residues. CDR3 sequence reads: CASSHSGLNSPLHF. In nucleotides, the CDR3 is TGCGCCAGCAGCCATTCAGGTCTGAATTCACCCCTCCACTTT.

The chain has TRBV7-9 and TRBJ1-3; D might be TRBD1 (6 bases). Deletions cut 1 base from V and 4 bases from J, with 11 bases between. Germline assignment: CDR1 SEHNR and CDR2 FQNEAQ (reference sequence). The CDR3 length is 15 residues. The CDR3 nucleotides read TGTGCCAGCAGCTTAGGCAGGGGCCTCGGAAACACCATATATTTT. Its protein product is CASSLGRGLGNTIYF.

The chain joins TRBV25-1 to TRBJ2-3; D is unresolved. Germline CDR1 is MGHDK and CDR2 is SYGVNS. The CDR3 length is 13 residues. Trimming removed 3 bases from V and 5 bases from J, with 9 bases in between. CDR3 residues: CASSDSPLDTQYF. The DNA of the CDR3 is TGTGCCAGCAGTGATAGTCCTTTAGATACGCAGTATTTT.

The rearrangement joins TRBV5-4 to TRBJ2-2; D gene uncertain. The CDR3 consists of 12 residues. Trimming left V 0 bases short and J 6 bases short, with 3 bases between. Germline V gene data show CDR1 as SGHNT and CDR2 as YYREEE (reference sequence). CDR3 sequence reads: CASSLESGELFF. In DNA form, the CDR3 reads TGTGCCAGCAGCTTGGAGTCCGGGGAGCTGTTTTTT. The full variable domain, rest sourced from reference TRBV5-4 and TRBJ2-2, is ETGVTQSPTHLIKTRGQQVTLRCSSQSGHNTVSWYQQALGQGPQFIFQYYREEENGRGNFPPRFSGLQFPNYSSELNVNALELDDSALYLCASSLESGELFFGEGSRLTVL.

The chain couples TRBV28 to TRBJ2-7; 7 nucleotides align to TRBD1. The CDR3 covers 13 residues. Trimming removed 9 bases from V and 1 base from J; junction bases left unmatched: 6. CDR1 MDHEN and CDR2 SYDVKM come from the germline V gene. The chain's CDR3 is CASEGQNSYEQYF. The CDR3 DNA sequence: TGTGCCAGTGAGGGACAGAATTCCTACGAGCAGTACTTC.

The chain couples TRBV4-2 to TRBJ2-2; 7 nucleotides agree with TRBD1. V was clipped by 0 bases and J by 6 bases; unmatched bases: 4. Germline lookup yields CDR1 LGHNA and CDR2 YNFKEQ. The CDR3 has 15 residues. CDR3 sequence (DNA): TGTGCCAGCAGCCAAGAAGTCACAGGGGCCGGGGAGCTGTTTTTT. It encodes CASSQEVTGAGELFF.

This clone was seen many times. V usage is TRBV7-9 and J usage is TRBJ2-4; D is perhaps TRBD1 (5 bases). From germline, CDR1 is SEHNR and CDR2 FQNEAQ (reference sequence). Between the trimmed V and J ends, which lost 7 bases and 8 bases, there was a span of 12 bases. The CDR3 sequence is 12 residues long. The CDR3 coding sequence is TGTGCCAGCACCAGGACAAATGACATTCAGTACTTC. Protein sequence: CASTRTNDIQYF.

This clone was counted only a few times. This chain uses TRBV27 with TRBJ2-2; 10 bases line up with TRBD1. Germline CDR1 and CDR2: MNHEY and SMNVEV (reference sequence). V shed 2 bases, J shed 6 bases, and the junction held 6 bases outside the gene matches. This CDR3 contains 16 residues. In DNA form, the CDR3 reads TGTGCCAGCAGTTTACGCCCCGGGACAGGGGCCGGGGAGCTGTTTTTT. It yields the protein CASSLRPGTGAGELFF.

This chain uses TRBV5-1 with TRBJ2-5; D is perhaps TRBD2 (6 bases). V lost 0 bases to trimming and J lost 3 bases, with 15 bases between them. Germline CDR1 SGHRS, CDR2 YFSETQ. This CDR3 region has 16 residues. In nucleotides, the CDR3 is TGCGCCAGCAGCTTGGGGGACTTCGGGATGAAAGAGACCCAGTACTTC. Protein sequence: CASSLGDFGMKETQYF.

The chain has TRBV30 and TRBJ1-5; D unclear. The germline CDR1 and CDR2 sequences are GTSNPN and SVGIG (reference sequence). Trimming cost V 0 bases and J 0 bases, with 12 bases left between them. The CDR3 covers 16 residues. The CDR3 region has the DNA TGTGCCTGGAGTGTATTTGGGCCTTATAGCAATCAGCCCCAGCATTTT. The encoded protein is CAWSVFGPYSNQPQHF.

The CDR3 sequence: CASSGTSGRLYNEQFF. In DNA, the CDR3 is TGCGCCAGCAGCGGGACTAGCGGGAGGCTCTACAATGAGCAGTTCTTC. The V call is TRBV4-1, the J call TRBJ2-1; 15 bases align to TRBD2. V lost 5 bases, J lost 3 bases, and 2 bases stayed unmatched. This CDR3 spans 16 amino acids. In germline, CDR1 is MGHRA, CDR2 YSYEKL.

This clone was recorded a few times. The chain has TRBV5-1 and TRBJ2-2; 8 nucleotides align to TRBD2. Losses at the gene ends were 7 bases for V and 0 bases for J; bases not matched to a gene: 5. The germline V gene encodes CDR1 SGHRS and CDR2 YFSETQ. The CDR3 has 15 residues. The CDR3 DNA follows: TGCGCCAGCTGGACGGGAGGGCCGAACACCGGGGAGCTGTTTTTT. This encodes CASWTGGPNTGELFF.

The chain has TRBV4-3 and TRBJ2-3, with D possibly TRBD2 on 6 matching bases. Looked up from germline, CDR1 is LGHNA and CDR2 is YSLEER. Trimming cost V 1 base and J 2 bases, with 13 bases left between them. The CDR3 totals 16 residues. CDR3 sequence (DNA): TGCGCCAGCAGCCAAGGAGGCAGGAGGGACACAGATACGCAGTATTTT. It specifies CASSQGGRRDTDTQYF.

The V gene is TRBV28, the J gene TRBJ1-1; D gene ambiguous. The CDR3 has 12 residues. V was shortened by 8 bases and J by 1 base, with 8 bases between the two germline ends. CDR1 is MDHEN and CDR2 is SYDVKM in the germline V gene. CDR3 sequence reads: CASLDRNTEAFF. The DNA for the CDR3 is TGTGCCAGCCTCGATCGGAACACTGAAGCTTTCTTT.

This clone appeared a few times. J is TRBJ2-5 and V is TRBV6-5; either TRBD1 or TRBD2 may supply D (5 bases each). The V end lost 6 bases, the J end lost 5 bases, and 16 bases lay between the germline ends. Per the germline V gene, CDR1 is MNHEY and CDR2 is SVGAGI. The CDR3 is 14 residues long. The CDR3 DNA reads TGTGCCAGCAGGCAGGGACGGCCTCGGGAGACCCAGTACTTC. It specifies CASRQGRPRETQYF.

This clone was seen more than once but under ten times. This chain joins TRBV7-2 and TRBJ2-7, with no clear D. Germline CDR1 reads SGHTA; CDR2 reads FQGNSA. CDR3 length: 15 amino acids. Between the trimmed V and J ends, which lost 0 bases and 3 bases, there was a span of 12 bases. CDR3 protein: CASSLAGQSYYEQYF. For the CDR3, the DNA is TGTGCCAGCAGCTTAGCAGGTCAATCCTACTACGAGCAGTACTTC.

This clone was seen more than once but under ten times. Additional DNA sequences in this sample encode the identical CDR3. The CDR3 DNA reads as TGTGCCAGCAGCTTACGGGATACGCAGTATTTT. Its translation is CASSLRDTQYF. The chain recombines TRBV7-2 with TRBJ2-3; D ambiguous. The CDR3 sequence is 11 residues long. V was cut by 2 bases and J by 6 bases, with 3 bases left in between. Germline CDR1 reads SGHTA; CDR2 reads FQGNSA.

This clone appeared a few times. The chain couples TRBV6-1 to TRBJ1-1, with D unclear. The CDR3 is 13 residues long. Germline V lookup: CDR1 MNHNS, CDR2 SASEGT. With 6 bases removed from V and 1 base from J, the gap between germline ends came to 9 bases. The CDR3 sequence is CASRRAGNTEAFF. The CDR3 bases are TGTGCCAGCAGGAGGGCAGGGAACACTGAAGCTTTCTTT.

There are many counts of this clone. The V and J genes are TRBV5-4 and TRBJ2-1, with no clear D. V lost 0 bases and J lost 0, with 7 bases in between. CDR1 is SGHNT, CDR2 YYREEE, per germline (reference sequence). The CDR3 extends over 15 amino acids. The CDR3 reads CASSLVSGSYNEQFF. The CDR3 DNA is TGTGCCAGCAGCTTGGTGTCAGGCTCCTACAATGAGCAGTTCTTC.

This clone was counted between two and nine times. The chain recombines TRBV10-3 with TRBJ1-1; no firm D call. Between the trimmed V and J ends, which lost 10 bases and 0 bases, there was a span of 18 bases. CDR3 size: 15 residues. From germline, CDR1 is ENHRY and CDR2 SYGVKD. The CDR3 sequence: CATWGGRKMNTEAFF. The CDR3 DNA is TGTGCCACCTGGGGAGGACGGAAAATGAACACTGAAGCTTTCTTT.